The next 13 T cell receptor beta chains were all read from a single sample in a study of cytomegalovirus exposure and HLA in healthy donors. Generated by immunoSEQ multiplex PCR, the TCRdb table keeps only in-frame clones and is missing some. The table records some 59,000 clones, 89% of them present only once. The sequencing sample was made of PBMCs. The receptors derive from a woman under 30 in good health and CMV-seronegative.

The chain combines TRBV11-3 with TRBJ2-1, with D perhaps TRBD1 (5 bases). CDR1 and CDR2 (germline): SGHNT, YENEEA. This CDR3 has 13 residues. Deletions cut 1 base from V and 9 bases from J, with 10 bases between. The DNA of the CDR3 is TGTGCCAGCAGCTTAGCCAGGGATCGTGAGCAGTTCTTC. Residues: CASSLARDREQFF.

The chain joins TRBV6-5 to TRBJ2-7; 7 bases line up with TRBD1. The germline gives CDR1 MNHEY, CDR2 SVGAGI. V shed 5 bases, J shed 2 bases, and the junction held 6 bases outside the gene matches. The CDR3 has 14 amino acids. CDR3 sequence reads: CASSGTALPYEQYF. CDR3 nucleotide sequence: TGTGCCAGCAGTGGGACAGCCCTCCCCTACGAGCAGTACTTC.

This clone was seen only a few times. This chain connects TRBV2 to TRBJ2-7, with TRBD2 matching over 8 bases. Germline trimming cut 4 bases from V and 7 bases from J; bases unmatched to any gene: 6. Germline V CDR1 and CDR2: SNHLY, FYNNEI. This CDR3 region has 13 residues. The CDR3 spells CASSVGRAGEQYF. The CDR3, as DNA: TGTGCCAGCAGTGTCGGGAGGGCCGGGGAGCAGTACTTC.

The chain joins TRBV7-2 to TRBJ1-3; no firm D call. Germline V gene sequence: CDR1 SGHTA, CDR2 FQGNSA. V shed 2 bases and J shed 3 bases, with 11 bases lying between them. The CDR3 contains 15 residues. CDR3 DNA sequence: TGTGCCAGCAGCTTACGGTCGGCAGGTGGAAACACCATATATTTT. Its translation: CASSLRSAGGNTIYF.

The genes are TRBV11-2 and TRBJ2-2; 7 nucleotides agree with TRBD1. Trimming cost V 5 bases and J 2 bases; bases outside gene matches: 2. Per the germline V gene, CDR1 is SGHAT and CDR2 is FQNNGV. The length of the CDR3 is 14 residues. The CDR3 DNA reads as TGTGCCAGCAGCCAGGGGGTTAACACCGGGGAGCTGTTTTTT. Encoded protein: CASSQGVNTGELFF.

This rearrangement joins TRBV7-6 to TRBJ2-7; no clear D gene. Germline CDR1 SGHVS, CDR2 FNYEAQ. V was trimmed by 1 base and J by 1 base, leaving 11 bases between them. The CDR3 is 15 amino acids. The CDR3 nucleotides read TGTGCCAGCAGCTTAGAAGAGGCAGAATCCTACGAGCAGTACTTC. It specifies CASSLEEAESYEQYF. Together with reference TRBV7-6 and TRBJ2-7, the CDR3 gives the full variable domain: GAGVSQSPRYKVTKRGQDVALRCDPISGHVSLYWYRQALGQGPEFLTYFNYEAQQDKSGLPNDRFSAERPEGSISTLTIQRTEQRDSAMYRCASSLEEAESYEQYFGPGTRLTVT.

The J gene is TRBJ1-5, the V gene TRBV19, with D possibly matching TRBD1 (6 bases). CDR3 length: 12 residues. Trimming stripped 7 bases from V and 6 bases from J, with 10 bases between. Germline values: CDR1 LNHDA, CDR2 SQIVND (reference sequence). CDR3 region: CASKQGGQPQHF. The DNA for the CDR3 is TGTGCCAGTAAACAGGGTGGTCAGCCCCAGCATTTT.

This clone has only one observation. The V call is TRBV30, the J call TRBJ2-7, with TRBD2 matching over 9 bases. Per germline, CDR1 GTSNPN and CDR2 SVGIG (reference sequence). This CDR3 contains 14 residues. V gave up 2 bases and J gave up 4 bases; unmatched junction bases: 6. The CDR3 nucleotides are TGTGCCTGGAGTCGGGCTAGCGGGATTTACGAGCAGTACTTC. Its protein is CAWSRASGIYEQYF.

V gene TRBV19 combines with J gene TRBJ2-5; D possibly corresponds to TRBD2 (6 bases). Trimming took 6 bases from V and 2 from J, leaving 19 bases between them. CDR3 length equals 16 residues. CDR1 is LNHDA, CDR2 SQIVND, per germline (reference sequence). The CDR3 protein is CASSQWGVRTQETQYF. The DNA of the CDR3 is TGTGCCAGTAGCCAATGGGGGGTTAGAACTCAAGAGACCCAGTACTTC.

This clone was counted between two and nine times. This chain links TRBV9 with TRBJ2-6; weak D call: TRBD1 (5 bases). The CDR3 is 13 residues long. Trimming stripped 0 bases from V and 10 bases from J, with 8 bases between. The germline V gene encodes CDR1 SGDLS and CDR2 YYNGEE. The CDR3 region is CASSVEGVNVLTF. CDR3 nucleotide sequence: TGTGCCAGCAGCGTAGAAGGGGTTAACGTCCTGACTTTC.

J is TRBJ2-3 and V is TRBV9; TRBD1 matches at 10 bases. The CDR3 runs 16 residues. Trimming at V came to 0 bases and at J to 4 bases, leaving 5 bases not matched to a gene. The germline V gene has CDR1 SGDLS and CDR2 YYNGEE. The CDR3 protein is CASSVETGGFADTQYF. The CDR3 coding sequence is TGTGCCAGCAGCGTAGAGACAGGGGGCTTTGCAGATACGCAGTATTTT.

The chain has TRBV18 and TRBJ1-1; no clear D gene. There are 14 residues in the CDR3. The V end lost 5 bases, the J end lost 1 base, and 11 bases lay between the germline ends. The germline CDR1 and CDR2 sequences are KGHSH and LQKENI. This CDR3 is CASSIIRENTEAFF. The CDR3 DNA reads TGTGCCAGCTCAATTATCCGGGAGAACACTGAAGCTTTCTTT.

This chain connects TRBV25-1 to TRBJ1-1; 7 positions match TRBD1. Looked up from germline, CDR1 is MGHDK and CDR2 is SYGVNS. With V trimmed by 1 base and J by 5 bases, 10 bases remained unmatched. There are 16 residues in the CDR3. This chain's CDR3 is CASSESPPTGKTEAFF. As DNA, the CDR3 is TGTGCCAGCAGTGAATCCCCGCCGACAGGGAAAACTGAAGCTTTCTTT.